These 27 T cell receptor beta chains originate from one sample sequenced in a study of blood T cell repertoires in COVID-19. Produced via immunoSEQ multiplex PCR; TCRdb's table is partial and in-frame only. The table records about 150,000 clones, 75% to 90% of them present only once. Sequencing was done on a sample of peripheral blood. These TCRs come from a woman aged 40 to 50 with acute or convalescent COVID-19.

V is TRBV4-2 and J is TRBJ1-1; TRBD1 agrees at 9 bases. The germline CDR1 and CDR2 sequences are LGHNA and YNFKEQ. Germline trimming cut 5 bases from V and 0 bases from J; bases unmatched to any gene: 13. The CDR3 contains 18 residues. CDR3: CASSKKGQGNHLNTEAFF. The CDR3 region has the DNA TGTGCCAGCAGCAAGAAAGGACAGGGGAACCACCTGAACACTGAAGCTTTCTTT.

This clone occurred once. Written as DNA, the CDR3 is TGTGCCAGCAGTTTGGCGGGGTCTCGGGACAGCTACGAGCAGTACTTC. This sequence encodes CASSLAGSRDSYEQYF. The V gene is TRBV28, the J gene TRBJ2-7; D might be TRBD1 (7 bases). Germline V gene data show CDR1 as MDHEN and CDR2 as SYDVKM. Trimming shortened V by 3 bases and J by 3 bases, and 18 bases separated the two germline ends. The CDR3 is 16 residues long.

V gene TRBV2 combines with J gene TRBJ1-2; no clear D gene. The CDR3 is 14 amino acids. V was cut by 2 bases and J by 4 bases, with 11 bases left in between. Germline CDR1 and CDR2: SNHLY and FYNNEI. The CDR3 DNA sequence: TGTGCCAGCAGTGAATCGGAACGGGGCTATGGCTACACCTTC. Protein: CASSESERGYGYTF.

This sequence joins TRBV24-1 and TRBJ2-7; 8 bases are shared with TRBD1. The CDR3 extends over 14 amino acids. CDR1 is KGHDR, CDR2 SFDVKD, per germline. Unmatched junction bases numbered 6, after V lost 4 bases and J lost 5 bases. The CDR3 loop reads CATSDTRQGNEQYF. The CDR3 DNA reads TGTGCCACCAGTGACACCCGACAGGGGAACGAGCAGTACTTC.

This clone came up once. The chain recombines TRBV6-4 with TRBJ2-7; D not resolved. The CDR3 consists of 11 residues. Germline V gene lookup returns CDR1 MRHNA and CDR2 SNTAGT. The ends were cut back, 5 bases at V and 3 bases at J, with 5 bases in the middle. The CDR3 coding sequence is TGTGCCAGCAGTCGCAGCTACGAGCAGTACTTC. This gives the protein CASSRSYEQYF.

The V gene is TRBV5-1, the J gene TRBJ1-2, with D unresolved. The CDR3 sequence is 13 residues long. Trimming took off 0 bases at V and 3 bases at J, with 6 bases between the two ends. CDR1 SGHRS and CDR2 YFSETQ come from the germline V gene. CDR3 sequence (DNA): TGCGCCAGCAGCTTGGGACTGGACTATGGCTACACCTTC. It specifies CASSLGLDYGYTF.

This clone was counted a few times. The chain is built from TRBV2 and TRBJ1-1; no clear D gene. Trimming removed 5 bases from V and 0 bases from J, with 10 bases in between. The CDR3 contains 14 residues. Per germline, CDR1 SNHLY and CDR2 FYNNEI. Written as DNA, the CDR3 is TGTGCCAGCAGTCTCAGTAATATGAACACTGAAGCTTTCTTT. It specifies CASSLSNMNTEAFF.

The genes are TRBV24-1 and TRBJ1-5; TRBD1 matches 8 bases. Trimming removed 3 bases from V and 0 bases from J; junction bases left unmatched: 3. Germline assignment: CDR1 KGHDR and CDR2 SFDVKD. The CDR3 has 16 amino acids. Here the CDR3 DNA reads TGTGCCACCAGTGATCGGACAGGGAATAGCAATCAGCCCCAGCATTTT. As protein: CATSDRTGNSNQPQHF.

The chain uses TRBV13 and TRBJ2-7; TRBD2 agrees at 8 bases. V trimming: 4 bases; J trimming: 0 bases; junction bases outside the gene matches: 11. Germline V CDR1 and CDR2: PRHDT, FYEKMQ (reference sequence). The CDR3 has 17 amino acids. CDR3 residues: CASSSPAVAGFSYEQYF. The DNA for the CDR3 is TGTGCCAGCAGCTCCCCGGCGGTAGCGGGGTTCTCCTACGAGCAGTACTTC.

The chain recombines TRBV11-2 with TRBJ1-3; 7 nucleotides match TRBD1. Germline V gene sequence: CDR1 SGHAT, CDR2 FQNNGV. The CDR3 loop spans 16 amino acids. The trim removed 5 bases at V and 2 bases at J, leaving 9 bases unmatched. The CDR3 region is CASSAHRGLAGNTIYF. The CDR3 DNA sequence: TGTGCCAGCAGCGCCCACAGGGGTCTAGCTGGAAACACCATATATTTT.

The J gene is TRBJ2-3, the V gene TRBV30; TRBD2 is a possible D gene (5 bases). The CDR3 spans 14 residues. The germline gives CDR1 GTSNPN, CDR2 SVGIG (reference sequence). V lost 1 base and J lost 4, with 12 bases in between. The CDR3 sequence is CAWSALLVADTQYF. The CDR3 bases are TGTGCCTGGAGTGCCTTACTAGTCGCAGATACGCAGTATTTT.

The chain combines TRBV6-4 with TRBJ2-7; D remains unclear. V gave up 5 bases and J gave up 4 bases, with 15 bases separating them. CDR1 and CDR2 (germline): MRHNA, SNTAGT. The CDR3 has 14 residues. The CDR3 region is CASSQYSSGYEQYF. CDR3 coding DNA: TGTGCCAGCAGTCAATATAGCTCCGGGTACGAGCAGTACTTC.

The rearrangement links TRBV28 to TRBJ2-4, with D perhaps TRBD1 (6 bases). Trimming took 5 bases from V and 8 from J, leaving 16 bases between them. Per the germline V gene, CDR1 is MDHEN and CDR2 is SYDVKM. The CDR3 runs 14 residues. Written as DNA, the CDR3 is TGTGCCAGCAGTCCCGGACAGCCCAGGGACATTCAGTACTTC. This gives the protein CASSPGQPRDIQYF.

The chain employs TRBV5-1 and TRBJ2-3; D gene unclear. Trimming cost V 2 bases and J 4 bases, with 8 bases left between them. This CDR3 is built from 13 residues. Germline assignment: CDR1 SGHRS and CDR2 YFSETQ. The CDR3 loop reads CASSFFSADTQYF. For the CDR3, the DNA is TGCGCCAGCAGCTTTTTTAGTGCAGATACGCAGTATTTT.

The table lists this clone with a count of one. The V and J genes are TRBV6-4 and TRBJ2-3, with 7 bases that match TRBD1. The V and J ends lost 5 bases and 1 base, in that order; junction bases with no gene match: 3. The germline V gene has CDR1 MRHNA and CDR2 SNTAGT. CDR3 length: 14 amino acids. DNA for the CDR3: TGTGCCAGCAGTCCCGGGACAGGCACAGATACGCAGTATTTT. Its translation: CASSPGTGTDTQYF.

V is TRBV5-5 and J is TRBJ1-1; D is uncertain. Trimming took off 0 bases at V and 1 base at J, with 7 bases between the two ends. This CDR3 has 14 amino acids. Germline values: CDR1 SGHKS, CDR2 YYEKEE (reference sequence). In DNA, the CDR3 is TGTGCCAGCAGCTTGGTACTCGGGAACACTGAAGCTTTCTTT. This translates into CASSLVLGNTEAFF.

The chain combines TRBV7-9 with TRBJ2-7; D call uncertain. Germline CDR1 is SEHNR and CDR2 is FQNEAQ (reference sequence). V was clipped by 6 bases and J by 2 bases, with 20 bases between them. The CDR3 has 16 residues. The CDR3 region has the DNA TGTGCCAGCAGTCTCGGATCTGCAGCCGACACCTACGAGCAGTACTTC. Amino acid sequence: CASSLGSAADTYEQYF.

The CDR3 region is CASSVAAELISPLHF. CDR3 sequence (DNA): TGTGCCAGCAGCGTAGCAGCAGAACTAATTTCACCCCTCCACTTT. The J gene is TRBJ1-6, the V gene TRBV9; D unresolved. Germline CDR1 reads SGDLS; CDR2 reads YYNGEE. CDR3 length: 15 residues. V was cut by 0 bases and J by 9 bases, with 13 bases left in between. The whole variable domain, remainder taken from reference TRBV9 and TRBJ1-6, is DSGVTQTPKHLITATGQRVTLRCSPRSGDLSVYWYQQSLDQGLQFLIQYYNGEERAKGNILERFSAQQFPDLHSELNLSSLELGDSALYFCASSVAAELISPLHFGNGTRLTVT.

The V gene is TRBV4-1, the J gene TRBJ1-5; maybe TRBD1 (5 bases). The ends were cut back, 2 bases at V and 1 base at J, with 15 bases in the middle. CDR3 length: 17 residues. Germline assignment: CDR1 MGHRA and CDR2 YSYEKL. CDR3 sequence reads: CASSQYPTETSNQPQHF. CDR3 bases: TGCGCCAGCAGCCAATATCCGACAGAAACCAGCAATCAGCCCCAGCATTTT.

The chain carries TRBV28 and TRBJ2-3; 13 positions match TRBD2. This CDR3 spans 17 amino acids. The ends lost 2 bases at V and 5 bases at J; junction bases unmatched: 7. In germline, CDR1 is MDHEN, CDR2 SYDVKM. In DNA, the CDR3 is TGTGCCAGCAGTTTAATACTAGCGGGGGGGCCGGGAGATACGCAGTATTTT. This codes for CASSLILAGGPGDTQYF.

In nucleotides, the CDR3 is TGTGCCAGCGGGGCAGGCTACTCTGGAAACACCATATATTTT. Translation: CASGAGYSGNTIYF. This rearrangement joins TRBV3-1 (or the pseudogene TRBV3-2) to TRBJ1-3, with D tentatively TRBD1 (5 bases). The germline gives CDR1 LGHDT, CDR2 YNNKEL (reference sequence). The CDR3 extends over 14 amino acids. Trimming removed 8 bases at V and 0 bases at J, with 11 bases between.

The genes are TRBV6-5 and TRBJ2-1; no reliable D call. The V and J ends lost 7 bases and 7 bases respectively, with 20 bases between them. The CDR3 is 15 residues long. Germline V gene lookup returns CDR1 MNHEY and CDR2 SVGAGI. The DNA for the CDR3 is TGTGCCAGCAAAGCACTACCCGGATTTATTAATGAGCAGTTCTTC. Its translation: CASKALPGFINEQFF.

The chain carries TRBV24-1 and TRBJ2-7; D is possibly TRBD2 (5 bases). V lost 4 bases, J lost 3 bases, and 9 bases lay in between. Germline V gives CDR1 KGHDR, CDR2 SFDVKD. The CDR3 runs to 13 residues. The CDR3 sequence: CATSESSSYEQYF. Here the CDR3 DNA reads TGTGCCACCAGTGAATCTAGCAGCTACGAGCAGTACTTC.

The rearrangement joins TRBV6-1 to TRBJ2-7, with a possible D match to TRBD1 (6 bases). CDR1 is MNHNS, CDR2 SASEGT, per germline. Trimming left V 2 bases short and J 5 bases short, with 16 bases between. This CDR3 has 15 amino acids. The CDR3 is CASSERGTGSDEQYF. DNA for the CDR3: TGTGCCAGCAGTGAAAGGGGCACAGGGAGCGACGAGCAGTACTTC.

The chain's CDR3 is CASSYSGQGQGYTF. DNA of the CDR3: TGTGCCAGCAGTTATTCAGGACAGGGGCAAGGCTACACCTTC. The V and J genes are TRBV6-5 and TRBJ1-2; 9 nucleotides agree with TRBD1. Germline V gene data show CDR1 as MNHEY and CDR2 as SVGAGI. This CDR3 is 14 amino acids long. The trim removed 3 bases at V and 8 bases at J, leaving 7 bases unmatched.

Written as DNA, the CDR3 is TGTGCCAGCAGCTTAGCGATTGGATTTTCGGGGTTCGAGCAGTACTTC. This translates into CASSLAIGFSGFEQYF. The chain joins TRBV7-8 to TRBJ2-7, with D possibly being TRBD2 (5 bases). The CDR3 loop spans 16 amino acids. V was trimmed by 0 bases and J by 6 bases, leaving 18 bases between them. Germline lookup yields CDR1 SGHVS and CDR2 FQNEAQ.

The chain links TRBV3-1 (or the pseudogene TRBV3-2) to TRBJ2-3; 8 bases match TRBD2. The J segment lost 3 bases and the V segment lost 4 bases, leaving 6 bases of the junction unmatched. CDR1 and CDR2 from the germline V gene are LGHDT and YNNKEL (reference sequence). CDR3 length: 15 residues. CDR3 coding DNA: TGTGCCAGCAGCCCTAGACTAGCGTCGACAGATACGCAGTATTTT. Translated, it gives CASSPRLASTDTQYF.